The 14 T cell receptor beta chains given below trace back to one sample, sequenced in a study of T cell repertoires in cytomegalovirus infection. TCRdb passed the reads through MiXCR, listing each CDR3 protein once. The sample carries roughly 110,000 distinct CDR3 sequences, more than 30% recorded once. Their antigens remain unidentified. Sequenced material: CD8+ T cells from cultured PBMCs, taken from culture after CMV antigen stimulation. These receptors originate from a human donor in good health (CMV status not recorded). Some clones in this sample may be carry-over from other donors' samples.

This clonotype was found many times. This chain uses TRBV10-3 with TRBJ1-3, with TRBD1 as a possible D gene (6 bases). Germline CDR1 ENHRY, CDR2 SYGVKD. V was clipped by 8 bases and J by 2 bases, with 13 bases between them. CDR3 length equals 14 residues. This chain's CDR3 is CAIADRITGNTIYF. DNA of the CDR3: TGTGCCATCGCGGACAGAATTACTGGAAACACCATATATTTT.

This clonotype was seen only a few times. This chain links TRBV7-9 with TRBJ2-2; D is perhaps TRBD2 (6 bases). V was cut by 7 bases and J by 7 bases, with 13 bases left in between. CDR1 is SEHNR, CDR2 FQNEAQ, per germline (reference sequence). The CDR3 contains 13 residues. CDR3 in amino acids: CASTRGGDGELFF. Written as DNA, the CDR3 is TGTGCCAGCACCCGCGGCGGGGACGGGGAGCTGTTTTTT.

The CDR3 protein is CASSEGSGVSYEQYF. CDR3 coding DNA: TGTGCCAGCAGTGAGGGAAGCGGTGTCTCCTACGAGCAGTACTTC. The chain joins TRBV2 to TRBJ2-7, with D possibly being TRBD2 (5 bases). Trimming shortened V by 3 bases and J by 0 bases, and 12 bases separated the two germline ends. This CDR3 has 15 amino acids. Germline loops: CDR1 SNHLY, CDR2 FYNNEI.

The table lists this clonotype with many counts. The chain recombines TRBV7-3 with TRBJ1-6; no definite D call. Looked up from germline, CDR1 is SGHTA and CDR2 is FQGTGA. The CDR3 has 19 amino acids. V was shortened by 2 bases and J by 4 bases, with 21 bases between the two germline ends. CDR3 protein: CASSLPMRPRNLYNSPLHF. The CDR3 region has the DNA TGTGCCAGCAGCTTACCCATGAGGCCTCGAAATTTATATAATTCACCCCTCCACTTT.

The CDR3 nucleotides read TGTGCCAGCAGCTACCCGGTGGCTGGGGCCAACGTCCTGACTTTC. This encodes CASSYPVAGANVLTF. The V gene is TRBV7-9, the J gene TRBJ2-6; D is uncertain. The V gene's germline CDR1 is SEHNR and CDR2 FQNEAQ (reference sequence). Trimming pared 4 bases from V and 2 bases from J, leaving 9 bases between. The CDR3 extends over 15 amino acids.

The chain employs TRBV12-3 or TRBV12-4 and TRBJ2-5, with D possibly being TRBD2 (6 bases). V was trimmed by 4 bases and J by 4 bases, leaving 19 bases between them. CDR3 size: 16 residues. The CDR3 sequence is CASSSPGLSRRETQYF. CDR3 in DNA: TGTGCCAGCAGTTCCCCGGGACTTTCAAGGAGAGAGACCCAGTACTTC.

Only a few counts were recorded for this clonotype. CDR3: CASSFLRGREQPQHF. For the CDR3, the DNA is TGTGCCAGCAGCTTCCTACGGGGGAGAGAGCAGCCCCAGCATTTT. V gene TRBV7-8 combines with J gene TRBJ1-5, with a weak D call TRBD1 (5 bases). The CDR3 runs 15 residues. CDR1 SGHVS and CDR2 FQNEAQ come from the germline V gene. The V and J ends lost 3 bases and 7 bases respectively, with 16 bases between them.

This clonotype appeared many times. The chain employs TRBV19 and TRBJ2-2; 15 bases map to TRBD2. Germline loops: CDR1 LNHDA, CDR2 SQIVND (reference sequence). V was pared by 7 bases and J by 2 bases, with 8 bases of the junction left unmatched. The CDR3 consists of 18 residues. This chain's CDR3 is CASKRGLAGGLNTGELFF. In DNA, the CDR3 is TGTGCCAGTAAGCGGGGACTAGCGGGGGGCCTAAACACCGGGGAGCTGTTTTTT.

The gene calls are TRBV7-6 and TRBJ2-7; D might be TRBD1 or TRBD2, each matching 5 bases. The CDR3 is 14 residues long. V was cut by 5 bases and J by 7 bases, with 18 bases left in between. Per germline, CDR1 SGHVS and CDR2 FNYEAQ. Here the CDR3 DNA reads TGTGCCAGCAGCCATGAGGGGTCCGTACGGGAGCAGTACTTC. Translating it yields CASSHEGSVREQYF.

The table lists this clonotype with a few counts. The V and J genes are TRBV11-2 and TRBJ1-2, with unresolved D. The V end lost 2 bases, the J end lost 0 bases, and 7 bases lay between the germline ends. Germline CDR1 is SGHAT and CDR2 is FQNNGV. The CDR3 covers 14 residues. The CDR3 reads CASSLYSANYGYTF. CDR3 coding DNA: TGTGCCAGCAGCTTATACAGTGCTAACTATGGCTACACCTTC.

V is TRBV6-6 and J is TRBJ1-1; D is undetermined. The germline gives CDR1 MNHNY, CDR2 SVGAGI (reference sequence). The CDR3 contains 16 residues. The germline V and J ends were trimmed by 0 bases and 8 bases, with 19 bases remaining between them. The CDR3 sequence: CASSYSATELVREAFF. The CDR3 DNA follows: TGTGCCAGCAGTTACTCGGCGACGGAGCTTGTAAGAGAAGCTTTCTTT.

This clonotype was detected a few times. The chain couples TRBV12-3 or TRBV12-4 to TRBJ2-7; tentatively, D is TRBD1 (5 bases). V was cut by 3 bases and J by 9 bases, with 15 bases left in between. The CDR3 contains 13 residues. The DNA of the CDR3 is TGTGCCAGCAGTTTCAGGGTAGAACAAATGCAGTACTTC. Residues: CASSFRVEQMQYF.

The chain has TRBV19 and TRBJ1-2; D uncertain. Trimming shortened V by 2 bases and J by 2 bases, and 9 bases separated the two germline ends. The germline V gene encodes CDR1 LNHDA and CDR2 SQIVND (reference sequence). The CDR3 has 14 amino acids. Here the CDR3 reads CASSILPGNYGYTF. The CDR3 nucleotides read TGTGCCAGTAGTATACTTCCAGGCAACTATGGCTACACCTTC.

The rearrangement joins TRBV5-4 to TRBJ1-1; D might be TRBD1 (6 bases). CDR3 size: 16 residues. Germline CDR1 reads SGHNT; CDR2 reads YYREEE (reference sequence). Trimming took 4 bases from V and 1 from J, leaving 17 bases between them. The CDR3 spells CASSQPSGGQNTEAFF. As DNA, the CDR3 is TGTGCCAGCAGCCAGCCATCGGGGGGGCAGAACACTGAAGCTTTCTTT.